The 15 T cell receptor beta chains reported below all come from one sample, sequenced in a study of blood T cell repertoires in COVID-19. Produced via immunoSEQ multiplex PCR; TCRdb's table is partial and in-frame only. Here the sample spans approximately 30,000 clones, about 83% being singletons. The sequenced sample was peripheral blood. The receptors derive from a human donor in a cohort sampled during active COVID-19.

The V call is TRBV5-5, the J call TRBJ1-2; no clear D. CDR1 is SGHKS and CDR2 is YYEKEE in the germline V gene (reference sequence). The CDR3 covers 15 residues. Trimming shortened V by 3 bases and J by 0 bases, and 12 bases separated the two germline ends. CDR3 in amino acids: CASSSPGRANYGYTF. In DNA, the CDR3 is TGTGCCAGCAGCTCTCCTGGGCGGGCTAACTATGGCTACACCTTC.

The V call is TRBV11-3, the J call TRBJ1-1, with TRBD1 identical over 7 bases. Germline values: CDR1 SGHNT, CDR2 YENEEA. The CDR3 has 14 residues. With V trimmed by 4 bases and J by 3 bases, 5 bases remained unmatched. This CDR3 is CASSSDRSYTEAFF. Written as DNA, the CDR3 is TGTGCCAGCAGCTCGGACAGGAGCTACACTGAAGCTTTCTTT.

The CDR3 here is CASSTSSGGVYNEQFF. CDR3 coding DNA: TGTGCCAGCAGCACCTCAAGCGGGGGGGTCTACAATGAGCAGTTCTTC. The V gene is TRBV9, the J gene TRBJ2-1; 10 bases match TRBD2. CDR3 length: 16 residues. With V trimmed by 4 bases and J by 3 bases, 7 bases remained unmatched. Per the germline V gene, CDR1 is SGDLS and CDR2 is YYNGEE.

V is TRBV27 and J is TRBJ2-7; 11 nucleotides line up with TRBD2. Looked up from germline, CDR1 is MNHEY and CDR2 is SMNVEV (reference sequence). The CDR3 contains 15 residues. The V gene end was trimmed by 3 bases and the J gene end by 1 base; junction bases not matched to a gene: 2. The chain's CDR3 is CASSFGTSGSYEQYF. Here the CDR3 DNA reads TGTGCCAGCAGTTTCGGGACTAGCGGATCCTACGAGCAGTACTTC.

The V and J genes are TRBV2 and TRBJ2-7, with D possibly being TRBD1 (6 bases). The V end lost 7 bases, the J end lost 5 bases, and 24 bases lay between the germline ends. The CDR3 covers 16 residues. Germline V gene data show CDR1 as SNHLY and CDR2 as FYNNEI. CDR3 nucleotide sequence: TGTGCCAGCATTCAGGACAGTACCGGGGACCTACACGAGCAGTACTTC. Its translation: CASIQDSTGDLHEQYF.

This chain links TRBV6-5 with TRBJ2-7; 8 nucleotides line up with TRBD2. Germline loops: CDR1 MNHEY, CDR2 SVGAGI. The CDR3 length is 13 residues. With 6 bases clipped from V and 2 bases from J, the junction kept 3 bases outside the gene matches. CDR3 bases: TGTGCCAGCAGGACTAGCGTAGCCTACGAGCAGTACTTC. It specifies CASRTSVAYEQYF.

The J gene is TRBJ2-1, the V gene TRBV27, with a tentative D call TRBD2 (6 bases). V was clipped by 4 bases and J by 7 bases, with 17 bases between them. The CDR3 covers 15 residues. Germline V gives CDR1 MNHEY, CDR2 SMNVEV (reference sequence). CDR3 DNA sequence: TGTGCCAGCAGTTCCGGTGGTAAGGGGAGGAATGAGCAGTTCTTC. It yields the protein CASSSGGKGRNEQFF.

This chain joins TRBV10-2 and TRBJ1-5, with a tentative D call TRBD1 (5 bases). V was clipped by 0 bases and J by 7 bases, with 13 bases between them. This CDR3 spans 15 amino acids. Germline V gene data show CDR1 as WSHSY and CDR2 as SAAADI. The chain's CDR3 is CASSESGAGRQPQHF. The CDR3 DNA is TGCGCCAGCAGTGAGTCAGGGGCAGGGCGCCAGCCCCAGCATTTT.

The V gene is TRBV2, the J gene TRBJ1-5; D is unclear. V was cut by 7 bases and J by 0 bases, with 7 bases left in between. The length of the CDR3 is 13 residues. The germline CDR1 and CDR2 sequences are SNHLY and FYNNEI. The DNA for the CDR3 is TGTGCCAGCAAGCGTGATAGCAATCAGCCCCAGCATTTT. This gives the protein CASKRDSNQPQHF.

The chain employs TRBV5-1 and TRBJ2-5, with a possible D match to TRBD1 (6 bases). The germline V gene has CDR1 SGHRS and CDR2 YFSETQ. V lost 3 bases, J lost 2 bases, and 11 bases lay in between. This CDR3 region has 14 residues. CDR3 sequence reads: CASSSGQTQETQYF. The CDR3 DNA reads TGCGCCAGCAGCTCGGGACAAACACAAGAGACCCAGTACTTC.

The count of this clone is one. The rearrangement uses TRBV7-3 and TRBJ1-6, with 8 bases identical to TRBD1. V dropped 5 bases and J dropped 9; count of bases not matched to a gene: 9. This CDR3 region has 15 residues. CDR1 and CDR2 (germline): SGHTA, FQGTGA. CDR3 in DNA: TGTGCCAGCAGCCCCACCGGGACAGGATCTTCACCCCTCCACTTT. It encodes CASSPTGTGSSPLHF.

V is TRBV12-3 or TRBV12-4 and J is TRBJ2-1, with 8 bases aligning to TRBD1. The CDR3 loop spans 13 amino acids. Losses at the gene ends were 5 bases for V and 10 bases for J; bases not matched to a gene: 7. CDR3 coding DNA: TGTGCCAGCAGTACCTCCGACAGGGGCGAGCAGTTCTTC. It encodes CASSTSDRGEQFF.

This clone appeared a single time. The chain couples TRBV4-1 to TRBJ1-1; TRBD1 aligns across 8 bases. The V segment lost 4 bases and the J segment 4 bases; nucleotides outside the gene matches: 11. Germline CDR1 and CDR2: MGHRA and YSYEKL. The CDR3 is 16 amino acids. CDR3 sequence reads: CASSLSPNGQGTEAFF. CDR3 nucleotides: TGCGCCAGCAGCCTCTCACCCAATGGACAGGGCACTGAAGCTTTCTTT.

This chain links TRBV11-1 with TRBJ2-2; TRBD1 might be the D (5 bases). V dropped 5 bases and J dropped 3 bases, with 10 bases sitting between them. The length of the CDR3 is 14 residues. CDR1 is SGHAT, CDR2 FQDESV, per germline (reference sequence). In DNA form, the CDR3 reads TGTGCCAGCAGCCGCTCGACAGACACCGGGGAGCTGTTTTTT. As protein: CASSRSTDTGELFF.

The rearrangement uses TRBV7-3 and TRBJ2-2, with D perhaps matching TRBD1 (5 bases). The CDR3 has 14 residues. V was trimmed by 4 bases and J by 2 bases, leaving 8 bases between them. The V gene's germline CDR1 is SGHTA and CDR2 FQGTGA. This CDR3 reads CASSSQGNTGELFF. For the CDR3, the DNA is TGTGCCAGCAGCTCCCAGGGAAACACCGGGGAGCTGTTTTTT. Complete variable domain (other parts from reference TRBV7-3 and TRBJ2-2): GAGVSQTPSNKVTEKGKYVELRCDPISGHTALYWYRQSLGQGPEFLIYFQGTGAADDSGLPNDRFFAVRPEGSVSTLKIQRTERGDSAVYLCASSSQGNTGELFFGEGSRLTVL.